This record concerns one TCR beta chain sequence. The data originate from a study of control samples from healthy donors and cancer patients. Germline V lookup: CDR1 LNHNV, CDR2 YYDKDF (reference sequence). Trimming removed 0 bases from V and 0 bases from J, with 5 bases in between. The CDR3 loop spans 14 amino acids. TCRdb keeps only in-frame clones here, not all; method: immunoSEQ multiplex PCR. The sample shows more than 100,000 clones, 80% to 95% of them seen only once. The chain couples TRBV15 to TRBJ2-5; D is ambiguous. The material sequenced was blood. The receptor comes from a man in his late teens or twenties in good health. CDR3 coding DNA: TGTGCCACCAGCAGAGACGGGTACCAAGAGACCCAGTACTTC. Protein sequence: CATSRDGYQETQYF.